The subject of this entry is one T cell receptor (beta chain). CDR1 is SGHRS, CDR2 YFSETQ, per germline. Trimming removed 0 bases at V and 0 bases at J, with 6 bases between. This CDR3 comprises 15 residues. The PCR was carried out with 60 Vbeta primers and 13 Jbeta primers. Sequenced by immunoSEQ multiplex PCR; TCRdb stores in-frame clones only, minus some. The data hold roughly 140,000 clones, with around 85% observed a single time. These data belong to a study of cytomegalovirus exposure and HLA in healthy donors. The receptor comes from a female donor in good health and CMV-seronegative. The chain has TRBV5-1 and TRBJ2-2; D gene unclear. Sequenced sample: PBMCs. CDR3: CASSLGLANTGELFF. DNA for the CDR3: TGCGCCAGCAGCTTGGGACTGGCGAACACCGGGGAGCTGTTTTTT.